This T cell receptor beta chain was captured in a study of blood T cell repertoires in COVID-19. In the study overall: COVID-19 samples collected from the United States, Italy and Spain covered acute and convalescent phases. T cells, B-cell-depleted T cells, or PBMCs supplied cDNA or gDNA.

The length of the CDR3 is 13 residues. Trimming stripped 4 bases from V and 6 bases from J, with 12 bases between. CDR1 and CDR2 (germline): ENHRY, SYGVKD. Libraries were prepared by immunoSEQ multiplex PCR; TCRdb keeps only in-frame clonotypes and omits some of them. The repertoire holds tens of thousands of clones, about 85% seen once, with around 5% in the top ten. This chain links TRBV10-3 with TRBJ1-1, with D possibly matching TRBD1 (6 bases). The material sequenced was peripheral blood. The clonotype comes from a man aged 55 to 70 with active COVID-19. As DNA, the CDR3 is TGTGCCATCAGTGTGACAGGCATAGCTGAAGCTTTCTTT. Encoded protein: CAISVTGIAEAFF.